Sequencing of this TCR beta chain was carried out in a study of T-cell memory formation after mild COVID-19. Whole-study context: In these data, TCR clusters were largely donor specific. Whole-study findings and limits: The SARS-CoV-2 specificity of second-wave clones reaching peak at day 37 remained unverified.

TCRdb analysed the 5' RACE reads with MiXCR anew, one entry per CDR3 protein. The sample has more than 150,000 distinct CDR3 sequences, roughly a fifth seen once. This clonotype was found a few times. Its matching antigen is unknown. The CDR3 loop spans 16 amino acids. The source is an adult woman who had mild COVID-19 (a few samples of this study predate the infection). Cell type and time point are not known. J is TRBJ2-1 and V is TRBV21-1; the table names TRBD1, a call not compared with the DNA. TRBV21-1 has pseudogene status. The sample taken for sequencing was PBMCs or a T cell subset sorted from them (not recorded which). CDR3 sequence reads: CASSLPGTGTYNEQFF. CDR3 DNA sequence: TGTGCCAGCAGCCTACCCGGGACAGGGACCTACAATGAGCAGTTCTTC.